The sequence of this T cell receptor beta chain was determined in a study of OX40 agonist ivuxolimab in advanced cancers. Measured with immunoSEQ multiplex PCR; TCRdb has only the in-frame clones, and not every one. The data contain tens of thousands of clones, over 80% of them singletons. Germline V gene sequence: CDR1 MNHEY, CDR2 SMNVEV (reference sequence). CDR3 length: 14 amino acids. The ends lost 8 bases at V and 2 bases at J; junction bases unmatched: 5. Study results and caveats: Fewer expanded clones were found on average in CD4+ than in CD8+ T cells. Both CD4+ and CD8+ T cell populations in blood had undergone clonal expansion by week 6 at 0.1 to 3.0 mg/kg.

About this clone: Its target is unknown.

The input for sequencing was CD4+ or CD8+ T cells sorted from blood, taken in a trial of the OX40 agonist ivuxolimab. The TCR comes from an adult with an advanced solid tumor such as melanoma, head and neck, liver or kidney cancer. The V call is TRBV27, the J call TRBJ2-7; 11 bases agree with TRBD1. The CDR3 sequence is CASASGQGAYEQYF. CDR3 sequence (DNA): TGTGCCAGCGCCTCGGGACAGGGGGCCTACGAGCAGTACTTC.